Listed here is a single T cell receptor beta chain. The sample comes from a study of blood T cell repertoires in COVID-19. Trimming took off 2 bases at V and 0 bases at J, with 10 bases between the two ends. Germline CDR1 SGHVS, CDR2 FQNEAQ. The CDR3 is made up of 15 amino acids. Here immunoSEQ multiplex PCR was the method, and the copy in TCRdb shows in-frame clones only, minus some. This table holds 300,000 to 450,000 clones, 70% to 85% found once. The sequence was obtained from a human donor with acute or convalescent COVID-19. The donor label of this sample is uncertain. The gene calls are TRBV7-8 and TRBJ1-1; no clear D gene. Input material: peripheral blood. The CDR3 loop reads CASSLTQTMNTEAFF. The CDR3 DNA sequence: TGTGCCAGCAGCTTAACGCAGACTATGAACACTGAAGCTTTCTTT.